This T cell receptor beta chain was recorded in a study of blood T cell repertoires in COVID-19. On the study more broadly: The origin of the acute and convalescent COVID-19 samples was the United States, Italy and Spain.

The repertoire was sequenced with immunoSEQ multiplex PCR; TCRdb's copy has only in-frame clones and lacks some. The sample yields about 180,000 clones, just over 85% seen once. Per germline, CDR1 SGDLS and CDR2 YYNGEE. This CDR3 is 16 amino acids long. V gave up 2 bases and J gave up 1 base; unmatched junction bases: 6. The chain recombines TRBV9 with TRBJ2-3; 8 nucleotides match TRBD2. The receptor's source is a woman younger than 30 who had recovered from COVID-19. Material for sequencing was PBMCs or T cells enriched from blood (not recorded which). The CDR3: CASSVAGGIGTDTQYF. As DNA, the CDR3 is TGTGCCAGCAGCGTCGCGGGGGGCATAGGCACAGATACGCAGTATTTT.